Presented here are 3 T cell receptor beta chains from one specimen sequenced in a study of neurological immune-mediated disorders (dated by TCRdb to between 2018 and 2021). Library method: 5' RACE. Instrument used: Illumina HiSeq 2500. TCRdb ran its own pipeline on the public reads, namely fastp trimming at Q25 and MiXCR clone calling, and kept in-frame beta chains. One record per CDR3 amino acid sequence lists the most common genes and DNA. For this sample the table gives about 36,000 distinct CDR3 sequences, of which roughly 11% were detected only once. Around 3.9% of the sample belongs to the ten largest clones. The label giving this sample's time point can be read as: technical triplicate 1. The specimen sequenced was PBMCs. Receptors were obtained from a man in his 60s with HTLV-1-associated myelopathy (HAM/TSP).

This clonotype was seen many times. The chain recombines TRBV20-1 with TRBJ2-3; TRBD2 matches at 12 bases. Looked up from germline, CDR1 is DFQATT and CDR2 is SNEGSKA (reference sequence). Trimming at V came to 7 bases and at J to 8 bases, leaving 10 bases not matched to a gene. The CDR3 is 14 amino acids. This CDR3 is CSVFLAGGWGTQYF. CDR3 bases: TGCAGTGTTTTCCTAGCGGGAGGGTGGGGTACGCAGTATTTT.

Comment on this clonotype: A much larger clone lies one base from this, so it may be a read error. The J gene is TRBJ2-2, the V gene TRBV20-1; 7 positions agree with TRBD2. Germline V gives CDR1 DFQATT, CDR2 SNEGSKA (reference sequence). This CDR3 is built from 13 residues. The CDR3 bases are TGCAGTGCGAGCGGGACGAACACCGTGGAGCTGTTTTTT. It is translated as CSASGTNTVELFF.

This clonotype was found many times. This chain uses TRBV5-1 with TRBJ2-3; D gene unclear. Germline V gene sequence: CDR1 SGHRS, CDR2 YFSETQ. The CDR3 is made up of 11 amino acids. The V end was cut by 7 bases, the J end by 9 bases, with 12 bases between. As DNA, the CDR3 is TGCGCCAGCTCTTCGATGGGGACGCAGTATTTT. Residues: CASSSMGTQYF.